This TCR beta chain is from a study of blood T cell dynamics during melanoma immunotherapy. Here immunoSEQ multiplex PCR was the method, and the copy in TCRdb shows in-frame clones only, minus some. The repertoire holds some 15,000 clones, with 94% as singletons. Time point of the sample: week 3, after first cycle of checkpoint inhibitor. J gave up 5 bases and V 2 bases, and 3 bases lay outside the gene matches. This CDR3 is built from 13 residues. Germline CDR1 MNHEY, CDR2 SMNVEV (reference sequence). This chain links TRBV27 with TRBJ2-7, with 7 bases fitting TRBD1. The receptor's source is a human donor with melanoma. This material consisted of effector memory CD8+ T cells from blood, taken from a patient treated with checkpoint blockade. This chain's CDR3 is CASSLIGGNEQYF. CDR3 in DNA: TGTGCCAGCAGTTTAATAGGGGGCAACGAGCAGTACTTC.